Each of the 30 T cell receptor beta chains below was sequenced from the same sample in a study of regulatory T cells in long-lasting Graves disease. Combining iRepertoire HTBI primers with Arm-PCR of CDR3 regions, the authors built TCR beta libraries. Each CDR3 protein is one row after TCRdb ran MiXCR on the multiplex PCR reads. The table has a few hundred thousand distinct CDR3 sequences, 20% to 25% seen once. This sample's time point: persistent/refractory GD, antithyroid drugs over 5 years with positive TRAb. Isolated PBMC RNA provided the starting material for the TCR library. This material consisted of peripheral blood mononuclear cells (PBMCs), taken when the disease was refractory, from a patient treated with antithyroid drugs. These receptors all stem from a female donor with Graves disease.

This chain connects TRBV6-2 or TRBV6-3 to TRBJ2-7; 8 bases are a match to TRBD1. With 2 bases clipped from V and 3 bases from J, the junction kept 9 bases outside the gene matches. Germline assignment: CDR1 MNHEY and CDR2 SVGEGT. This CDR3 is built from 16 residues. The CDR3: CASSYAPGTGIYEQYF. Written as DNA, the CDR3 is TGTGCCAGCAGTTACGCACCCGGGACAGGCATCTACGAGCAGTACTTC.

This clonotype was found many times. The chain carries TRBV2 and TRBJ2-5, with 11 bases lining up with TRBD2. The CDR3 extends over 16 amino acids. Germline loops: CDR1 SNHLY, CDR2 FYNNEI. V shed 6 bases and J 1 base; nucleotides not matched to a gene: 7. The CDR3 region has the DNA TGTGCCAGCAGCGATGGGACTAGCGGCTTCCAAGAGACCCAGTACTTC. Translated, it gives CASSDGTSGFQETQYF.

This rearrangement joins TRBV3-1 to TRBJ2-6; D remains ambiguous. Germline V CDR1 and CDR2: LGHDT, YNNKEL (reference sequence). The V end lost 2 bases, the J end lost 0 bases, and 5 bases lay between the germline ends. CDR3 length equals 15 residues. The CDR3 loop reads CASSQRNSGANVLTF. The CDR3 bases are TGTGCCAGCAGCCAAAGGAACTCTGGGGCCAACGTCCTGACTTTC.

This clonotype was detected a few times. The chain links TRBV7-9 to TRBJ1-2; D uncertain. The germline V gene has CDR1 SEHNR and CDR2 FQNEAQ (reference sequence). The V and J ends lost 2 bases and 8 bases respectively, with 15 bases between them. The CDR3 is 14 residues long. The DNA for the CDR3 is TGTGCCAGCAGCTTATCCACCCCGCTGGGGGGCTACACCTTC. Encoded protein: CASSLSTPLGGYTF.

The table lists this clonotype with a few counts. This chain connects TRBV20-1 to TRBJ1-6, with TRBD1 identical over 7 bases. J gave up 9 bases and V 2 bases, and 7 bases lay outside the gene matches. CDR1 is DFQATT and CDR2 is SNEGSKA in the germline V gene (reference sequence). The CDR3 length is 14 residues. CDR3 protein: CSARLEGAGSPLHF. The CDR3 DNA is TGCAGTGCTAGATTAGAGGGGGCGGGTTCACCCCTCCACTTT.

The chain uses TRBV10-3 and TRBJ2-7; the D is unclear. Trimming stripped 0 bases from V and 3 bases from J, with 6 bases between. The CDR3 totals 13 residues. Germline CDR1 is ENHRY and CDR2 is SYGVKD. The CDR3 DNA follows: TGTGCCATCAGTGAGTCGAACGTCTACGAGCAGTACTTC. Its protein is CAISESNVYEQYF.

This clonotype was counted at least ten times. The V gene is TRBV7-9, the J gene TRBJ2-5, with 10 positions matching TRBD1. Trimming at V came to 4 bases and at J to 4 bases, leaving 9 bases not matched to a gene. The CDR3 is made up of 16 amino acids. Germline V gives CDR1 SEHNR, CDR2 FQNEAQ (reference sequence). CDR3 amino acids: CASSSWDRGYGETQYF. The CDR3 DNA follows: TGTGCCAGCAGCTCTTGGGACAGGGGTTACGGAGAGACCCAGTACTTC.

The V call is TRBV6-2 or TRBV6-3, the J call TRBJ2-1; D is possibly TRBD2 (5 bases). V gave up 1 base and J gave up 5 bases, with 12 bases separating them. This CDR3 is built from 15 residues. Germline values: CDR1 MNHEY, CDR2 SVGEGT. The CDR3 sequence: CASSYLLAGNNEQFF. CDR3 DNA sequence: TGTGCCAGCAGTTACTTGCTAGCCGGAAACAATGAGCAGTTCTTC.

This clonotype has just a few counts. With a much larger clone just one base away, this may be a read error. The chain carries TRBV12-3 or TRBV12-4 and TRBJ2-7; D is ambiguous. This CDR3 spans 13 amino acids. Trimming removed 8 bases from V and 5 bases from J, with 16 bases in between. Here the CDR3 DNA reads TGTGCCAGCGCCGCCGAACGTGGGGACGAGCAGTACTTC. Amino acids: CASAAERGDEQYF.

There are many counts of this clonotype. The genes are TRBV29-1 and TRBJ2-5; 9 bases are shared with TRBD2. The germline CDR1 and CDR2 sequences are SQVTM and ANQGSEA. V lost 1 base and J lost 5; bases outside the gene matches: 5. The CDR3 length is 14 residues. CDR3 sequence: CSVEGASGGETQYF. CDR3 coding DNA: TGCAGCGTTGAAGGGGCCAGCGGGGGGGAGACCCAGTACTTC.

At least ten counts were recorded for this clonotype. V gene TRBV28 combines with J gene TRBJ2-7; 7 positions agree with TRBD2. With 7 bases clipped from V and 5 bases from J, the junction kept 8 bases outside the gene matches. In germline, CDR1 is MDHEN, CDR2 SYDVKM. The CDR3 length is 13 residues. CDR3 sequence: CASTLAAPHEQYF. The CDR3 coding sequence is TGTGCCAGCACCCTAGCGGCGCCCCACGAGCAGTACTTC.

This clonotype was recorded at least ten times. Here the CDR3 reads CASSVSGTYEQYF. DNA for the CDR3: TGTGCCAGCAGCGTGAGCGGCACCTACGAGCAGTACTTC. The chain recombines TRBV7-3 with TRBJ2-7, with D possibly matching TRBD2 (5 bases). With 5 bases removed from V and 2 bases from J, the gap between germline ends came to 10 bases. Germline V gene lookup returns CDR1 SGHTA and CDR2 FQGTGA. There are 13 residues in the CDR3.

This clonotype was recorded at least ten times. The V and J genes are TRBV11-2 and TRBJ1-2, with 9 nucleotides matching TRBD1. Unmatched junction bases numbered 13, after V lost 3 bases and J lost 2 bases. This CDR3 comprises 18 residues. Germline lookup yields CDR1 SGHAT and CDR2 FQNNGV. The CDR3 loop is CASSFHRPPGTGNYGYTF. The DNA of the CDR3 is TGTGCCAGCAGCTTTCACCGCCCTCCCGGGACAGGGAACTATGGCTACACCTTC.

This clonotype was detected ten times or more. This sequence joins TRBV12-3 or TRBV12-4 and TRBJ1-6; D gene ambiguous. V was trimmed by 1 base and J by 8 bases, leaving 15 bases between them. This CDR3 has 16 amino acids. CDR3: CASSLGGFLVDSPLHF. DNA of the CDR3: TGTGCCAGCAGTTTAGGCGGCTTTTTAGTTGATTCACCCCTCCACTTT.

This clonotype has just a few counts. The V gene is TRBV3-1, the J gene TRBJ1-5; tentatively, D is TRBD1 (5 bases). V lost 4 bases and J 5 bases, leaving 9 bases between the germline ends. Germline assignment: CDR1 LGHDT and CDR2 YNNKEL (reference sequence). CDR3 length: 13 residues. In nucleotides, the CDR3 is TGTGCCAGCAGCCGCCGGGGGGATCAGCCCCAGCATTTT. Encoded protein: CASSRRGDQPQHF.

This chain joins TRBV28 and TRBJ2-2; D may be TRBD1 (6 bases). The V end lost 9 bases, the J end lost 3 bases, and 8 bases lay between the germline ends. CDR1 and CDR2 (germline): MDHEN, SYDVKM. The CDR3 is 12 amino acids. CDR3 DNA sequence: TGTGCCAGTCAGGGGTACACCGGGGAGCTGTTTTTT. Its translation is CASQGYTGELFF. Variable domain in full (rest from reference TRBV28 and TRBJ2-2): DVKVTQSSRYLVKRTGEKVFLECVQDMDHENMFWYRQDPGLGLRLIYFSYDVKMKEKGDIPEGYSVSREKKERFSLILESASTNQTSMYLCASQGYTGELFFGEGSRLTVL.

J is TRBJ2-5 and V is TRBV5-1; TRBD2 matches 11 bases. J was trimmed by 5 bases and V by 4 bases; bases with no gene match: 7. CDR1 is SGHRS and CDR2 is YFSETQ in the germline V gene. CDR3 length: 15 amino acids. For the CDR3, the DNA is TGCGCCAGCAGCCCCCCGACTAGCGGGGTTGAGACCCAGTACTTC. Translation: CASSPPTSGVETQYF. Using reference TRBV5-1 and TRBJ2-5 for the parts outside the CDR3, the full variable domain is KAGVTQTPRYLIKTRGQQVTLSCSPISGHRSVSWYQQTPGQGLQFLFEYFSETQRNKGNFPGRFSGRQFSNSRSEMNVSTLELGDSALYLCASSPPTSGVETQYFGPGTRLLVL.

This clonotype was seen ten or more times. The chain combines TRBV15 with TRBJ2-5; 13 bases line up with TRBD2. CDR3 length: 17 amino acids. The J segment lost 0 bases and the V segment lost 1 base, leaving 2 bases of the junction unmatched. Germline-derived CDR1 and CDR2 are LNHNV and YYDKDF (reference sequence). The DNA of the CDR3 is TGTGCCACCAGCAGAGTGGGACTAGCGGGGTACCAAGAGACCCAGTACTTC. As protein: CATSRVGLAGYQETQYF. Using reference TRBV15 and TRBJ2-5 for the parts outside the CDR3, the full variable domain is DAMVIQNPRYQVTQFGKPVTLSCSQTLNHNVMYWYQQKSSQAPKLLFHYYDKDFNNEADTPDNFQSRRPNTSFCFLDIRSPGLGDTAMYLCATSRVGLAGYQETQYFGPGTRLLVL.

This clonotype was observed a handful of times. The chain recombines TRBV7-9 with TRBJ1-1; 9 nucleotides match TRBD1. Trimming cost V 5 bases and J 1 base; bases outside gene matches: 5. The V gene's germline CDR1 is SEHNR and CDR2 FQNEAQ (reference sequence). The CDR3 sequence is 15 residues long. CDR3 sequence: CASSTYRGPNTEAFF. CDR3 coding DNA: TGTGCCAGCAGCACTTACAGGGGGCCGAACACTGAAGCTTTCTTT. The whole variable domain, remainder taken from reference TRBV7-9 and TRBJ1-1, is DTGVSQNPRHKITKRGQNVTFRCDPISEHNRLYWYRQTLGQGPEFLTYFQNEAQLEKSRLLSDRFSAERPKGSFSTLEIQRTEQGDSAMYLCASSTYRGPNTEAFFGQGTRLTVV.

This clonotype occurred a few times. The junction shows a germline mismatch at one end, possibly a read error. This chain connects TRBV11-2 to TRBJ2-2; no firm D call. The CDR3 extends over 12 amino acids. The germline V gene has CDR1 SGHAT and CDR2 FQNNGV. CDR3 loop: CAIPFNSGELFF. For the CDR3, the DNA is TGTGCCATCCCATTCAACAGCGGGGAGCTGTTTTTT. Based on the CDR3 plus reference TRBV11-2 and TRBJ2-2, the full variable domain is EAGVAQSPRYKIIEKRQSVAFWCNPISGHATLYWYQQILGQGPKLLIQFQNNGVVDDSQLPKDRFSAERLKGVDSTLKIQPAKLEDSAVYLCAIPFNSGELFFGEGSRLTVL.

Many counts were recorded for this clonotype. This rearrangement joins TRBV2 to TRBJ2-7; no firm D call. The CDR3 has 14 amino acids. V shed 2 bases and J shed 0 bases, with 8 bases lying between them. Germline V gives CDR1 SNHLY, CDR2 FYNNEI. The CDR3 region is CASSESLSSYEQYF. For the CDR3, the DNA is TGTGCCAGCAGTGAATCCCTCTCCTCCTACGAGCAGTACTTC.

This rearrangement joins TRBV6-9 to TRBJ2-1; no reliable D call. Germline lookup yields CDR1 MNHGY and CDR2 SVAAGI. The CDR3 contains 16 residues. Trimming cost V 3 bases and J 0 bases, with 12 bases left between them. The CDR3: CASSYGQPSSYNEQFF. The DNA of the CDR3 is TGTGCCAGCAGTTACGGCCAGCCTAGCTCCTACAATGAGCAGTTCTTC.

This chain uses TRBV18 with TRBJ1-4; D might be TRBD1 (6 bases). From germline, CDR1 is KGHSH and CDR2 LQKENI. V lost 3 bases and J 4 bases, leaving 18 bases between the germline ends. This CDR3 is built from 17 residues. CDR3 amino acids: CASSPILDSRHNEKLFF. CDR3 sequence (DNA): TGTGCCAGCTCACCGATATTGGACAGCAGACATAATGAAAAACTGTTTTTT.

This clonotype occurred a few times. The chain employs TRBV7-9 and TRBJ1-1, with a possible D match to TRBD1 (5 bases). Trimming left V 6 bases short and J 1 base short, with 18 bases between. Germline CDR1 reads SEHNR; CDR2 reads FQNEAQ (reference sequence). The CDR3 spans 16 residues. The CDR3 reads CASSSTGGQSNTEAFF. CDR3 coding DNA: TGTGCCAGCAGTTCCACAGGTGGACAATCGAACACTGAAGCTTTCTTT.

The chain couples TRBV29-1 to TRBJ2-7; tentative D call: TRBD1 (6 bases). Germline V gives CDR1 SQVTM, CDR2 ANQGSEA. The CDR3 is 15 residues long. V was trimmed by 2 bases and J by 4 bases, leaving 18 bases between them. CDR3 DNA sequence: TGCAGCGTTGAATCACCGGGACACCTGGAGTACGAGCAGTACTTC. This gives the protein CSVESPGHLEYEQYF.

This chain uses TRBV7-9 with TRBJ1-1, with D possibly being TRBD1 (6 bases). In germline, CDR1 is SEHNR, CDR2 FQNEAQ (reference sequence). CDR3 length: 15 residues. Trimming shortened V by 4 bases and J by 4 bases, and 16 bases separated the two germline ends. CDR3 sequence: CASSWDPGGSTEAFF. CDR3 nucleotides: TGTGCCAGCAGCTGGGATCCGGGGGGCAGCACTGAAGCTTTCTTT.

Many counts were recorded for this clonotype. In DNA form, the CDR3 reads TGTGCCAGCAGTCCTGGGGGGACTAGCGGGAGTTACGAGCAGTACTTC. Its translation is CASSPGGTSGSYEQYF. The chain is built from TRBV28 and TRBJ2-7, with 14 bases lining up with TRBD2. The J segment lost 4 bases and the V segment lost 5 bases, leaving 7 bases of the junction unmatched. The germline CDR1 and CDR2 sequences are MDHEN and SYDVKM. The CDR3 contains 16 residues.

The sample holds many counts of this clonotype. This chain joins TRBV6-2 or TRBV6-3 and TRBJ2-7; 14 bases line up with TRBD2. This CDR3 spans 16 amino acids. Trimming took 5 bases from V and 3 from J; bases not matched to a gene: 6. The germline CDR1 and CDR2 sequences are MNHEY and SVGEGT. In nucleotides, the CDR3 is TGTGCCAGCAGTCCGGGGGGACTAGCGGGAGTCTACGAGCAGTACTTC. Translation gives CASSPGGLAGVYEQYF.

The chain combines TRBV20-1 with TRBJ1-1; D is uncertain. V lost 6 bases to trimming and J lost 1 base, with 6 bases between them. The CDR3 runs to 11 residues. The V gene's germline CDR1 is DFQATT and CDR2 SNEGSKA (reference sequence). The CDR3 sequence: CSAPTNTEAFF. CDR3 in DNA: TGCAGTGCCCCCACGAACACTGAAGCTTTCTTT.

This chain joins TRBV12-3 or TRBV12-4 and TRBJ2-2; D might be TRBD2 (5 bases). V lost 4 bases and J 8 bases, leaving 14 bases between the germline ends. CDR3 length: 14 amino acids. CDR3 region: CASSSLASGGELFF. The CDR3 DNA sequence: TGTGCCAGCAGTTCTCTAGCTTCGGGGGGGGAGCTGTTTTTT.